The 29 T cell receptor beta chains given below trace back to one sample, sequenced in a study of a mutant IDH1 vaccine in newly diagnosed glioma. The data were produced by immunoSEQ multiplex PCR, yet TCRdb's version contains in-frame clones alone and is incomplete. The sample consists of over 55,000 clones, less than 85% of them appearing once. For these TCRs, the target antigens are not known. Time point specified: week 11, during vaccination. The investigators gave 300 ug of mutant IDH1 20-mer peptide in each vaccine dose, together with topical imiquimod. The input for sequencing was PBMCs, taken from a glioma patient whose treatment included an IDH1 peptide vaccine. The receptors here all came from a man between 25 and 39 years old with glioma.

V and J are TRBV19 and TRBJ1-6; 10 nucleotides align to TRBD1. CDR3 length: 14 residues. The ends lost 3 bases at V and 7 bases at J; junction bases unmatched: 0. The germline gives CDR1 LNHDA, CDR2 SQIVND (reference sequence). The CDR3 region is CASSMDRGNSPLHF. DNA for the CDR3: TGTGCCAGTAGTATGGACAGGGGGAATTCACCCCTCCACTTT.

This chain uses TRBV29-1 with TRBJ2-7; D might be TRBD2 (6 bases). V lost 5 bases and J lost 4, with 18 bases in between. CDR3 size: 14 residues. Germline V gives CDR1 SQVTM, CDR2 ANQGSEA. In nucleotides, the CDR3 is TGCAGCGTTCTTCCGGACGGAGGGGTTTACGAGCAGTACTTC. Translated: CSVLPDGGVYEQYF.

This sequence joins TRBV5-4 and TRBJ2-2, with D tentatively TRBD1 (6 bases). CDR1 is SGHNT, CDR2 YYREEE, per germline (reference sequence). The length of the CDR3 is 17 residues. V was trimmed by 4 bases and J by 6 bases, leaving 22 bases between them. Here the CDR3 reads CASSPARGRGIAGELFF. The CDR3, as DNA: TGTGCCAGCAGCCCGGCTCGGGGCAGGGGTATCGCCGGGGAGCTGTTTTTT.

The rearrangement links TRBV7-2 to TRBJ2-7, with a tentative D call TRBD1 (5 bases). This CDR3 is 13 amino acids long. The V gene lost 8 bases and the J gene lost 2 bases, with 13 bases spanning the gap. The germline V gene has CDR1 SGHTA and CDR2 FQGNSA. The CDR3 reads CASLVGEAYEQYF. DNA of the CDR3: TGTGCCAGCCTTGTAGGGGAAGCCTACGAGCAGTACTTC.

V gene TRBV4-3 combines with J gene TRBJ2-2; 7 nucleotides match TRBD2. The CDR3 loop spans 16 amino acids. V trimming: 0 bases; J trimming: 7 bases; junction bases outside the gene matches: 8. The V gene's germline CDR1 is LGHNA and CDR2 YSLEER. The CDR3 here is CASSQDPVGGIGELFF. CDR3 DNA sequence: TGCGCCAGCAGCCAAGACCCTGTGGGGGGGATCGGGGAGCTGTTTTTT.

The chain recombines TRBV5-1 with TRBJ1-5; tentatively, D is TRBD1 (5 bases). The CDR3 covers 15 residues. From germline, CDR1 is SGHRS and CDR2 YFSETQ. Trimming removed 5 bases from V and 0 bases from J, with 12 bases in between. CDR3 DNA sequence: TGCGCCAGCAGGCCGGGGGTTTCTAGCAATCAGCCCCAGCATTTT. Its translation: CASRPGVSSNQPQHF.

The V gene is TRBV10-3, the J gene TRBJ2-5; D might be TRBD1 (5 bases). The J call may be wrong; the DNA end is better matched by TRBJ2-7. The V gene's germline CDR1 is ENHRY and CDR2 SYGVKD. The CDR3 runs 11 residues. CDR3 coding DNA: TGTGCCGTATGGCAGGGCTACGAGCAGTACTTC. This gives the protein CAVWQGYEQYF.

This chain joins TRBV27 and TRBJ1-1; D is unclear. The germline V gene has CDR1 MNHEY and CDR2 SMNVEV (reference sequence). The CDR3 has 15 amino acids. The V gene lost 0 bases and the J gene lost 3 bases, with 11 bases spanning the gap. As DNA, the CDR3 is TGTGCCAGCAGTTTATCTTTTGCCCGGGACACTGAAGCTTTCTTT. Its translation: CASSLSFARDTEAFF.

The gene calls are TRBV14 and TRBJ2-2; 7 nucleotides line up with TRBD2. J gave up 4 bases and V 2 bases, and 7 bases lay outside the gene matches. Germline-derived CDR1 and CDR2 are SGHDN and FVKESK. The CDR3 covers 16 residues. The chain's CDR3 is CASSQPSGGGTGELFF. DNA of the CDR3: TGTGCCAGCAGCCAACCCTCGGGGGGTGGCACCGGGGAGCTGTTTTTT.

This clone was seen a single time. The V call is TRBV5-1, the J call TRBJ1-3; 10 positions agree with TRBD1. V was clipped by 0 bases and J by 1 base; unmatched bases: 1. Germline V gene lookup returns CDR1 SGHRS and CDR2 YFSETQ. The CDR3 is 16 amino acids. The CDR3 loop reads CASSLGQGASGNTIYF. Here the CDR3 DNA reads TGCGCCAGCAGCTTGGGACAGGGGGCATCTGGAAACACCATATATTTT.

The chain has TRBV28 and TRBJ2-1, with D possibly TRBD1 on 5 matching bases. The V gene's germline CDR1 is MDHEN and CDR2 SYDVKM. Trimming removed 1 base from V and 5 bases from J, with 12 bases in between. The CDR3 length is 15 residues. CDR3 residues: CASSLYVDRNNEQFF. For the CDR3, the DNA is TGTGCCAGCAGTTTATATGTAGACAGAAACAATGAGCAGTTCTTC.

The rearrangement links TRBV4-3 to TRBJ2-6, with D tentatively TRBD1 (6 bases). Germline CDR1 is LGHNA and CDR2 is YSLEER. The CDR3 runs to 15 residues. V was cut by 11 bases and J by 4 bases, with 18 bases left in between. This chain's CDR3 is CAGNRAARGANVLTF. The CDR3 nucleotides are TGCGCCGGCAACAGGGCCGCTAGGGGGGCCAACGTCCTGACTTTC.

The chain uses TRBV4-2 and TRBJ1-1; 10 nucleotides line up with TRBD1. Germline loops: CDR1 LGHNA, CDR2 YNFKEQ. The CDR3 spans 15 residues. V was clipped by 4 bases and J by 3 bases; unmatched bases: 5. The CDR3 protein is CASSPGTGAYTEAFF. The CDR3 DNA follows: TGTGCCAGCAGCCCCGGGACAGGGGCCTACACTGAAGCTTTCTTT.

The chain couples TRBV15 to TRBJ2-7, with 10 bases matching TRBD2. The J segment lost 0 bases and the V segment lost 5 bases, leaving 7 bases of the junction unmatched. This CDR3 spans 16 amino acids. Germline lookup yields CDR1 LNHNV and CDR2 YYDKDF (reference sequence). CDR3 sequence (DNA): TGTGCCACCAGCGGGACTAGCGTCGCCAGCTCCTACGAGCAGTACTTC. This codes for CATSGTSVASSYEQYF.

This chain links TRBV15 with TRBJ2-5; D call uncertain. There are 14 residues in the CDR3. Per germline, CDR1 LNHNV and CDR2 YYDKDF (reference sequence). V lost 2 bases to trimming and J lost 1 base, with 8 bases between them. The CDR3 protein is CATSRSSGQETQYF. As DNA, the CDR3 is TGTGCCACCAGCAGATCCTCTGGCCAAGAGACCCAGTACTTC.

The sample holds a few counts of this clone. This specimen includes other DNA sequences encoding the same CDR3. The V and J genes are TRBV28 and TRBJ1-1, with 11 positions matching TRBD1. Germline-derived CDR1 and CDR2 are MDHEN and SYDVKM. The V and J ends lost 6 bases and 5 bases, in that order; junction bases with no gene match: 5. This CDR3 is 14 amino acids long. CDR3 in amino acids: CASSSGQGGTEAFF. In DNA, the CDR3 is TGTGCCAGCAGCTCGGGACAGGGGGGGACTGAAGCTTTCTTT.

The chain uses TRBV6-5 and TRBJ2-7; 8 bases line up with TRBD2. Germline V gives CDR1 MNHEY, CDR2 SVGAGI. CDR3 size: 15 residues. J was trimmed by 3 bases and V by 4 bases; bases with no gene match: 8. Here the CDR3 reads CASSFVERGFYEQYF. CDR3 sequence (DNA): TGTGCCAGCAGTTTCGTAGAGCGGGGGTTCTACGAGCAGTACTTC.

The sample holds a few counts of this clone. The V and J genes are TRBV28 and TRBJ1-5; TRBD1 is a possible D gene (6 bases). The CDR3 length is 13 residues. The V end lost 4 bases, the J end lost 6 bases, and 10 bases lay between the germline ends. Germline CDR1 MDHEN, CDR2 SYDVKM. CDR3 amino acids: CASSSGAGQPQHF. CDR3 nucleotides: TGTGCCAGCAGTTCAGGGGCAGGTCAGCCCCAGCATTTT.

This clone was counted between two and nine times. The V call is TRBV28, the J call TRBJ1-5, with 7 bases identical to TRBD1. The germline CDR1 and CDR2 sequences are MDHEN and SYDVKM. The CDR3 loop spans 17 amino acids. J lost 1 base, V lost 6 bases, and 12 bases had no gene match. The CDR3: CASSEPGTERSNQPQHF. The CDR3 coding sequence is TGTGCCAGCAGCGAACCTGGGACAGAGCGGAGCAATCAGCCCCAGCATTTT.

V usage is TRBV14 and J usage is TRBJ2-2; the D gene could be TRBD1 or TRBD2 (5 bases each). Trimming took 1 base from V and 6 from J, leaving 9 bases between them. The CDR3 extends over 14 amino acids. Germline V lookup: CDR1 SGHDN, CDR2 FVKESK. The CDR3 DNA is TGTGCCAGCAGCCAAGGACTGGGGGCCGGGGAGCTGTTTTTT. Translation gives CASSQGLGAGELFF. The full variable domain, completed using reference TRBV14 and TRBJ2-2, is EAGVTQFPSHSVIEKGQTVTLRCDPISGHDNLYWYRRVMGKEIKFLLHFVKESKQDESGMPNNRFLAERTGGTYSTLKVQPAELEDSGVYFCASSQGLGAGELFFGEGSRLTVL.

The chain uses TRBV19 and TRBJ1-2, with D possibly TRBD1 on 5 matching bases. The V end was cut by 5 bases, the J end by 4 bases, with 14 bases between. This CDR3 region has 14 residues. The germline gives CDR1 LNHDA, CDR2 SQIVND (reference sequence). The CDR3 reads CASSPLGRVYGYTF. CDR3 coding DNA: TGTGCCAGTAGTCCCTTGGGCAGGGTCTATGGCTACACCTTC.

The chain employs TRBV6-1 and TRBJ2-3; D gene uncertain. V was cut by 3 bases and J by 3 bases, with 10 bases left in between. CDR3 length: 14 residues. Germline V gene data show CDR1 as MNHNS and CDR2 as SASEGT. CDR3 region: CASSDWASTDTQYF. The CDR3, as DNA: TGTGCCAGCAGTGATTGGGCTAGTACAGATACGCAGTATTTT.

V gene TRBV4-2 combines with J gene TRBJ1-4; 8 bases are shared with TRBD1. The J segment lost 8 bases and the V segment lost 1 base, leaving 6 bases of the junction unmatched. From germline, CDR1 is LGHNA and CDR2 YNFKEQ. The CDR3 covers 15 residues. The CDR3 coding sequence is TGTGCCAGCAGCCAAGGATCCAGGGGGCTAGAAAAACTGTTTTTT. Translating gives CASSQGSRGLEKLFF.

This chain joins TRBV18 and TRBJ1-3; D is unclear. The CDR3 is 16 amino acids. V lost 6 bases, J lost 0 bases, and 15 bases lay in between. The germline gives CDR1 KGHSH, CDR2 LQKENI. CDR3 protein: CASSVNAPSSGNTIYF. CDR3 nucleotide sequence: TGTGCCAGCTCGGTTAACGCGCCCAGCTCTGGAAACACCATATATTTT.

This clone occurred a few times. The chain uses TRBV7-3 and TRBJ1-2; 7 bases map to TRBD1. The CDR3 has 13 residues. V lost 4 bases to trimming and J lost 8 bases; unmatched junction nucleotides: 7. The V gene's germline CDR1 is SGHTA and CDR2 FQGTGA. The CDR3 bases are TGTGCCAGCAGCTCTTACCGGGACAGAGGCTACACCTTC. Its translation is CASSSYRDRGYTF.

J is TRBJ2-5 and V is TRBV30; 9 bases match TRBD1. The CDR3 has 18 residues. Germline CDR1 GTSNPN, CDR2 SVGIG (reference sequence). The junction had 15 bases not matched to a gene; V was cut back by 0 bases and J by 4 bases. As DNA, the CDR3 is TGTGCCTGGAGTGTATATCGGGGGACAGGGAGTCTGGGAGAGACCCAGTACTTC. It translates to CAWSVYRGTGSLGETQYF.

The rearrangement links TRBV30 to TRBJ1-6; tentatively, D is TRBD1 (6 bases). This CDR3 has 16 amino acids. V gave up 5 bases and J gave up 4 bases, with 18 bases separating them. Germline assignment: CDR1 GTSNPN and CDR2 SVGIG (reference sequence). The CDR3, as DNA: TGTGCCTGGGGACGCCGGGGGGCTGCGTATAATTCACCCCTCCACTTT. Its translation: CAWGRRGAAYNSPLHF.

In DNA, the CDR3 is TGTGCCAGCAGCCCCGTCTCTAGCAATCAGCCCCAGCATTTT. It specifies CASSPVSSNQPQHF. This chain connects TRBV6-5 to TRBJ1-5, with D uncertain. Trimming shortened V by 6 bases and J by 0 bases, and 9 bases separated the two germline ends. The CDR3 extends over 14 amino acids. CDR1 and CDR2 from the germline V gene are MNHEY and SVGAGI.

V is TRBV28 and J is TRBJ1-5; no clear D. The CDR3 covers 14 residues. V was clipped by 7 bases and J by 2 bases, with 12 bases between them. Germline V gene lookup returns CDR1 MDHEN and CDR2 SYDVKM. The CDR3 region is CASTPLSGNQPQHF. In nucleotides, the CDR3 is TGTGCCAGCACCCCCTTATCGGGCAATCAGCCCCAGCATTTT. Full variable domain (missing parts from reference TRBV28 and TRBJ1-5): DVKVTQSSRYLVKRTGEKVFLECVQDMDHENMFWYRQDPGLGLRLIYFSYDVKMKEKGDIPEGYSVSREKKERFSLILESASTNQTSMYLCASTPLSGNQPQHFGDGTRLSIL.